The rows below give T cell receptor beta chains drawn from one sample of a study of cytomegalovirus exposure and HLA in healthy donors. Only in-frame clones appear in the TCRdb table, and some are missing; sequencing was by immunoSEQ multiplex PCR. The sample lists roughly 120,000 clones, more than 80% occurring once. Sequencing was carried out using PBMCs. The receptors derive from a male donor in good health and CMV-seronegative. CDR3s include the opening cysteine and the closing phenylalanine or tryptophan. Fields, in order: clone size, V gene, CDR3 length, D gene, J gene, CDR3 DNA, CDR3 protein. A D gene is named only where the DNA matches it firmly. A row's size may be missing; if present it is once, few, many or a size class.

NA,TRBV7-9,11,NA,TRBJ1-1,TGTTCCAGCAGCTTAGGTCAGGTGGCTTTCTTT,CSSSLGQVAFF
NA,TRBV2,15,NA,TRBJ1-4,TGTGCCAGCACCCTGGAGAGGGTGGAAGGGGGAAAACTGTTTTTT,CASTLERVEGGKLFF
NA,TRBV7-6,14,TRBD1,TRBJ1-5,TGTGCCAGCAGCTCAGCAGGGACAGGGGATCCCCAGCATTTT,CASSSAGTGDPQHF
NA,TRBV5-4,13,TRBD1,TRBJ2-1,TGTGCCAGCAGGGGACAGGGGAAGGATGAGCAGTTCTTC,CASRGQGKDEQFF
NA,TRBV6-5,15,NA,TRBJ1-6,TGTGCCAGCAAACCAGGGTCCGGGCGCAATTCACCCCTCCACTTT,CASKPGSGRNSPLHF
few,TRBV28,14,NA,TRBJ1-5,TGTGCCAGCAGTCTGAGAAGACTCAATCAGCCCCAGCATTTT,CASSLRRLNQPQHF
NA,TRBV28,15,TRBD1,TRBJ2-7,TGTGCCAGCAGTTTCGGGGGACAGGGTTCCCTCGAGCAGTACTTC,CASSFGGQGSLEQYF
once,TRBV5-4,17,TRBD1,TRBJ2-1,TGTGCCAGCAGCTTGGACCCGGGACAGGGTACGAGCAATGAGCAGTTCTTC,CASSLDPGQGTSNEQFF
NA,TRBV5-5,13,TRBD2,TRBJ2-2,TGTGCCAGCAGTTTTAGCGGGGCCGGGGAGCTGTTTTTT,CASSFSGAGELFF
NA,TRBV5-1,14,NA,TRBJ1-2,TGCGCCAGCAGCTCCGGGACATTGAACTATGGCTACACCTTC,CASSSGTLNYGYTF
NA,TRBV27,14,TRBD1,TRBJ2-7,TGTGCCAGCAGTTACGGGACAGGGGGACGCGAGCAGTACTTC,CASSYGTGGREQYF
NA,TRBV30,13,TRBD1,TRBJ1-5,TGTGCCTGGACCACAGGGGGCAACCAGCCCCAGCATTTT,CAWTTGGNQPQHF
NA,TRBV7-2,14,NA,TRBJ2-7,TGTGCCAGCAGCTTAGACGGTCAGGCCTACGAGCAGTACTTC,CASSLDGQAYEQYF
NA,TRBV25-1,15,NA,TRBJ2-2,TGTGCCAGCAGTGAACCTAGCGACGCCACCGGGGAGCTGTTTTTT,CASSEPSDATGELFF
once,TRBV19,15,NA,TRBJ1-3,TGTGCCAGTAGTATAGGACAGAACTCTGGAAACACCATATATTTT,CASSIGQNSGNTIYF
NA,TRBV2,11,NA,TRBJ2-7,TGTGCCAGCAGGGACACCTACGAGCAGTACTTC,CASRDTYEQYF
NA,TRBV6-1,12,NA,TRBJ1-5,TGTGCCAGCTGGAAGGGGAATCAGCCCCAGCATTTT,CASWKGNQPQHF
NA,TRBV28,17,TRBD1,TRBJ1-2,TGTGCCAGCAGCCGGCCGGGACAGGGGCTCCCTGAGTATGGCTACACCTTC,CASSRPGQGLPEYGYTF
NA,TRBV5-6,12,NA,TRBJ2-3,TGTGCCAGCAGCTTGGGATCTAATACGCAGTATTTT,CASSLGSNTQYF
NA,TRBV2,16,TRBD2,TRBJ2-5,TGTGCCAGCAGTTCCCTAACTAGCGGGGGGGGAGAGACCCAGTACTTC,CASSSLTSGGGETQYF
NA,TRBV5-1,15,TRBD1,TRBJ2-7,TGCGCCAGCAGCTCTGTTGGACAGGGGGCCAGCGAGCAGTACTTC,CASSSVGQGASEQYF
NA,TRBV5-4,13,NA,TRBJ2-7,TGTGCCAGCGGGCAGACAGATACCTACGAGCAGTACTTC,CASGQTDTYEQYF
NA,TRBV15,15,NA,TRBJ2-6,TGTGCCACCAGCAGTAGTATAGCTGGGGCCAACGTCCTGACTTTC,CATSSSIAGANVLTF
NA,TRBV5-1,14,NA,TRBJ1-2,TGCGCCAGCAGACCTAGCTTGGATCTGGGCGGGGGCACCTTC,CASRPSLDLGGGTF
NA,TRBV19,17,TRBD1,TRBJ2-6,TGTGCCAGTAGTTTTAAGGGGGCGCTTGCTGGGGCCAACGTCCTGACTTTC,CASSFKGALAGANVLTF
NA,TRBV7-7,17,NA,TRBJ2-1,TGTGCCAGCAGCTTAGTTGTAGGGGCCTTCTCCTACAATGAGCAGTTCTTC,CASSLVVGAFSYNEQFF
once,TRBV7-6,13,TRBD1,TRBJ2-7,TGTGCCAGCAGCTTAGCACAGGGGCGCGAGCAGTACTTC,CASSLAQGREQYF
once,TRBV4-1,13,NA,TRBJ2-3,TGCGCCAGCAGCCAAGAGAGTACAGATACGCAGTATTTT,CASSQESTDTQYF
NA,TRBV19,14,TRBD1,TRBJ1-5,TGTGCCAGTAGGACAGGGGGGCGCAATCAGCCCCAGCATTTT,CASRTGGRNQPQHF
once,TRBV18,16,TRBD2,TRBJ2-2,TGTGCCAGCTCACCCTTAAGACTAGCGCGAACCGGGGAGCTGTTTTTT,CASSPLRLARTGELFF
NA,TRBV5-6,15,TRBD1,TRBJ1-2,TGTGCCAGCAGCAATTATCGACAGGGTGCCTATGGCTACACCTTC,CASSNYRQGAYGYTF
NA,TRBV4-2,14,NA,TRBJ2-7,TGTGCCAGCAGCCAGAGCGGGTACGCTCCGTCCGCGTACTTC,CASSQSGYAPSAYF
NA,TRBV18,15,NA,TRBJ1-1,TGTGCCAGCTCATCCTCATCCGGGACAATTATTGAAGCTTTCTTT,CASSSSSGTIIEAFF
NA,TRBV9,14,NA,TRBJ2-3,TGTGCCAGCAGCGCCTCGACAAGCACAGATACGCAGTATTTT,CASSASTSTDTQYF
NA,TRBV7-9,15,NA,TRBJ2-7,TGTTCCAGCAGCTCCCCGGACATCAACCCCTACGAGCAGTACTTC,CSSSSPDINPYEQYF
NA,TRBV28,17,TRBD1,TRBJ2-6,TGTGCCAGCAGCCCTACGGGACAGGGAGTCAGGGCCAACGTCCTGACTTTC,CASSPTGQGVRANVLTF
NA,TRBV5-4,15,TRBD1,TRBJ1-1,TGTGCCAGCAGCTCCTCACAGGGGGTAGATACTGAAGCTTTCTTT,CASSSSQGVDTEAFF
NA,TRBV4-3,15,TRBD1,TRBJ1-1,TGCGCCAGCAGCCCGGACAGGGGGGGGGACACTGAAGCTTTCTTT,CASSPDRGGDTEAFF
NA,TRBV5-6,11,NA,TRBJ1-1,TGTGCCAGCAGCGTGACAACAGAAGCTTTCTTT,CASSVTTEAFF
NA,TRBV5-1,14,TRBD2,TRBJ2-1,TGCGCCAGCAGCGCGGGACTAGCGAGGCATGAGCAGTTCTTC,CASSAGLARHEQFF
NA,TRBV15,18,TRBD1,TRBJ1-5,TGTGCCACCAGCAGAGAGGGACAGGGGGCGCTTAGCAATCAGCCCCAGCATTTT,CATSREGQGALSNQPQHF
few,TRBV5-1,17,TRBD2,TRBJ2-2,TGCGCCAGCAGCTTGGTGCCTAGCGGGAGGTCCACCGGGGAGCTGTTTTTT,CASSLVPSGRSTGELFF
once,TRBV7-2,15,NA,TRBJ1-4,TGTGCCAGCAGCTTAGGACAGACAACTAATGAAAAACTGTTTTTT,CASSLGQTTNEKLFF
once,TRBV7-2,14,NA,TRBJ1-6,TGTGCCAGCAGCGTTAGGGAGGGTGATTCACCCCTCCACTTT,CASSVREGDSPLHF
NA,TRBV4-2,14,TRBD1,TRBJ1-2,TGTGCCAGCAGCCAGGCCGGACAGGGGTTTGGCTACACCTTC,CASSQAGQGFGYTF
NA,TRBV5-1,15,TRBD2,TRBJ2-5,TGCGCCAGCAGCACGTCTTCTAGCGGGGGAAAGACCCAGTACTTC,CASSTSSSGGKTQYF
NA,TRBV10-1,12,NA,TRBJ1-1,TGCGCCAGCAGTGCAGGGGTGGTTGAAGCTTTCTTT,CASSAGVVEAFF
once,TRBV5-1,18,NA,TRBJ2-3,TGCGCCAGCAGCTTTAGGGGGCCCGCGGGAACCACCACAGATACGCAGTATTTT,CASSFRGPAGTTTDTQYF
NA,TRBV30,13,TRBD2,TRBJ2-2,TGTGCCTGGAATCCGGGGGGCACCGGGGAGCTGTTTTTT,CAWNPGGTGELFF